These 5 T cell receptor beta chains were all obtained from the same sample, sequenced in a study of cytomegalovirus exposure and HLA in healthy donors. Data came from immunoSEQ multiplex PCR; TCRdb stores just in-frame clones and leaves some out. The sample yields 160,000 or so clones, 70% to 90% seen once. Sequencing was performed on PBMCs. The receptor source for this set is a young man in good health and CMV-seronegative.

On this clone: A read error may produce the germline difference seen at one junction end. This chain links TRBV19 with TRBJ1-1; maybe TRBD1 (5 bases). Looked up from germline, CDR1 is LNHDA and CDR2 is SQIVND (reference sequence). This CDR3 is built from 13 residues. CDR3 in DNA: TGTGCCGGTAGACAGAACATGAACACTGAAGCTTTCTTT. This sequence encodes CAGRQNMNTEAFF.

The chain recombines TRBV27 with TRBJ2-1, with 8 bases aligning to TRBD2. CDR1 and CDR2 (germline): MNHEY, SMNVEV (reference sequence). This CDR3 has 14 residues. Trimming cost V 7 bases and J 4 bases; bases outside gene matches: 6. Here the CDR3 reads CASTLAGLYNEQFF. The CDR3 coding sequence is TGTGCCAGCACCTTAGCGGGACTGTACAATGAGCAGTTCTTC.

The chain couples TRBV5-1 to TRBJ1-1; TRBD1 aligns across 7 bases. The CDR3 totals 18 residues. The germline V gene has CDR1 SGHRS and CDR2 YFSETQ. V dropped 3 bases and J dropped 1; count of bases not matched to a gene: 15. The CDR3 spells CASSSSDRAAATNTEAFF. The DNA of the CDR3 is TGCGCCAGCAGCTCCTCCGACAGGGCGGCGGCCACGAACACTGAAGCTTTCTTT.

CDR3 region: CASSSGLAATYEQYF. CDR3 DNA sequence: TGTGCCAGCAGCTCGGGACTAGCGGCGACCTACGAGCAGTACTTC. The V and J genes are TRBV11-2 and TRBJ2-7; TRBD2 matches 11 bases. The junction had 4 bases not matched to a gene; V was cut back by 4 bases and J by 2 bases. The germline V gene has CDR1 SGHAT and CDR2 FQNNGV. CDR3 length: 15 residues. Looking up the rest from reference TRBV11-2 and TRBJ2-7 gives the full variable domain: EAGVAQSPRYKIIEKRQSVAFWCNPISGHATLYWYQQILGQGPKLLIQFQNNGVVDDSQLPKDRFSAERLKGVDSTLKIQPAKLEDSAVYLCASSSGLAATYEQYFGPGTRLTVT.

The chain has TRBV29-1 and TRBJ2-7; TRBD1 matches 9 bases. Germline CDR1 SQVTM, CDR2 ANQGSEA. This CDR3 region has 11 residues. Unmatched junction bases numbered 4, after V lost 7 bases and J lost 6 bases. The CDR3 is CSAGTGSEQYV. CDR3 DNA sequence: TGCAGCGCCGGGACAGGGTCCGAGCAGTACGTC.